The rows below give T cell receptor beta chains drawn from one sample of a study of T cells after yellow fever vaccination. TCRdb re-called the 5' RACE reads through MiXCR, storing one row per CDR3 protein. Among 550,000 to 750,000 distinct CDR3 sequences, approximately 15% were seen once, and the ten largest hold 11% to 15%. The source material was PBMCs, sampled on the day of the yellow fever booster vaccination. The receptors derive from a man between 25 and 39 years old who received the YFV17D yellow fever vaccine. The CDR3 runs from the conserved cysteine through the conserved F or W. D genes are given only for firm matches. Some rows mark clone size as missing; the rest say once, few, many or name a class of expanded clone.

few,NA,TRBJ1-4,TRBV6-1,CASSRLWGENEKLFF,TGTGCCAGCAGCCGTCTTTGGGGCGAAAATGAAAAACTGTTTTTT
NA,TRBD2,TRBJ2-5,TRBV7-9,CASSPRRKRDDQETQYF,TGTGCCAGCAGCCCCAGGCGGAAGCGGGACGACCAAGAGACCCAGTACTTC
NA,NA,TRBJ1-1,TRBV28,CASSLNRMAFF,TGTGCCAGCAGTCTAAACAGAATGGCTTTCTTT
few,TRBD1,TRBJ2-6,TRBV7-9,CATPGQGLTGANVLTF,TGTGCCACACCGGGACAGGGTCTAACTGGGGCCAACGTCCTGACTTTC
NA,TRBD1,TRBJ1-2,TRBV18,CASSPGQGSDGYGYTF,TGTGCCAGCTCGCCTGGACAGGGGTCCGACGGCTATGGCTACACCTTC
NA,TRBD2,TRBJ2-3,TRBV20-1,CSPSPSGSGDTQYF,TGCAGTCCAAGTCCTAGCGGGAGTGGGGATACGCAGTATTTT
many,NA,TRBJ2-2,TRBV2,CASRRTGELFF,TGTGCCAGCAGACGCACCGGGGAGCTGTTTTTT
few,TRBD1,TRBJ1-1,TRBV12-3/TRBV12-4,CASSLGTGGDTEAFF,TGTGCCAGCAGTTTAGGCACAGGGGGCGACACTGAAGCTTTCTTT
many,NA,TRBJ1-5,TRBV6-1,CASSEVEIVQPQHF,TGTGCCAGCAGTGAAGTAGAAATAGTTCAGCCCCAGCATTTT
many,NA,TRBJ1-4,TRBV29-1,CSAGFIGPGEKLFF,TGCAGCGCCGGCTTTATTGGGCCTGGCGAAAAACTGTTTTTT
NA,TRBD1,TRBJ2-7,TRBV15,CATSRPGTGVYEQYF,TGTGCCACCAGCAGACCCGGGACAGGGGTATACGAGCAGTACTTC
few,NA,TRBJ1-2,TRBV10-3,CAISPTSNYGYTF,TGTGCCATCAGTCCGACAAGCAACTATGGCTACACCTTC
few,NA,TRBJ2-5,TRBV19,CASSINRKETQYF,TGTGCCAGTAGTATTAACAGAAAAGAGACCCAGTACTTC
NA,NA,TRBJ2-6,TRBV20-1,CSASDSGANVLTF,TGCAGTGCTAGCGACTCTGGGGCCAACGTCCTGACTTTC
NA,TRBD1,TRBJ2-7,TRBV4-3,CASSQVTGPSYEQYF,TGCGCCAGCAGCCAAGTGACAGGGCCCTCCTACGAGCAGTACTTC
NA,NA,TRBJ2-5,TRBV18,CASSPGTPGYQETQYF,TGTGCCAGCTCACCAGGCACGCCGGGGTACCAAGAGACCCAGTACTTC
many,NA,TRBJ1-1,TRBV5-1,CASSLGRQREKSFF,TGCGCCAGCAGCTTGGGTCGACAGCGCGAGAAGTCTTTCTTT
NA,NA,TRBJ1-1,TRBV4-2,CASSQQLTTGTANTEAFF,TGTGCCAGCAGCCAACAACTAACTACCGGGACGGCGAACACTGAAGCTTTCTTT
NA,TRBD2,TRBJ2-1,TRBV7-2,CASSLTSGRFDEQFF,TGTGCCAGCAGTTTGACTAGCGGGAGGTTCGATGAGCAGTTCTTC
NA,NA,TRBJ1-5,TRBV3-1,CASSQLGGQPQHF,TGTGCCAGCAGCCAATTAGGTGGTCAGCCCCAGCATTTT
NA,TRBD2,TRBJ2-1,TRBV6-1,CASTSGTSGALEQFF,TGTGCCAGCACCTCCGGGACTAGCGGCGCCCTTGAGCAGTTCTTC
NA,TRBD1,TRBJ1-1,TRBV20-1,CSAKPGGPSTEAFF,TGCAGTGCCAAACCAGGGGGCCCGTCCACTGAAGCTTTCTTT
NA,TRBD2,TRBJ2-3,TRBV10-3,CAISATSSKADTQYF,TGTGCCATCAGTGCGACTAGCAGTAAGGCAGATACGCAGTATTTT
few,NA,TRBJ1-4,TRBV30,CAWSPGGKLFF,TGTGCCTGGAGCCCGGGTGGAAAACTGTTTTTT
NA,TRBD2,TRBJ2-7,TRBV7-2,CASSLVGGRAGDEQYF,TGTGCCAGCAGCTTAGTCGGCGGGAGGGCCGGGGACGAGCAGTACTTC
NA,NA,TRBJ2-7,TRBV12-3/TRBV12-4,CASSYPTRSYEQYF,TGTGCCAGCAGCTACCCGACACGCTCCTACGAGCAGTACTTC
NA,TRBD1,TRBJ2-7,TRBV12-3/TRBV12-4,CASSPTGATFAQYF,TGTGCCAGCAGTCCGACAGGGGCTACGTTCGCGCAGTACTTC
NA,NA,TRBJ2-1,TRBV5-1,CASSWGTTSGDEQFF,TGCGCCAGCAGCTGGGGGACTACCTCAGGGGATGAGCAGTTCTTC
NA,NA,TRBJ1-5,TRBV10-3,CASSQGVNSNQPQHF,TGTGCCAGCTCACAAGGGGTCAATAGCAATCAGCCCCAGCATTTT
NA,NA,TRBJ2-6,TRBV7-6,CASSSSPHRSGANVLTF,TGTGCCAGCAGCTCCTCCCCGCACCGCTCTGGGGCCAACGTCCTGACTTTC
few,NA,TRBJ2-7,TRBV6-2/TRBV6-3,CASSYPISYEQYF,TGTGCCAGCAGTTACCCCATCTCCTACGAGCAGTACTTC
few,NA,TRBJ2-7,TRBV10-3,CAISESGALYEQYF,TGTGCCATCAGTGAGTCGGGTGCCCTCTACGAGCAGTACTTC
NA,NA,TRBJ1-5,TRBV20-1,CSAREGTNQPQHF,TGCAGTGCTAGAGAGGGCACAAATCAGCCCCAGCATTTT
NA,NA,TRBJ2-3,TRBV12-3/TRBV12-4,CASSFAGSSDTQYF,TGTGCCAGCAGTTTTGCCGGGAGTTCAGATACGCAGTATTTT
few,NA,TRBJ2-1,TRBV7-2,CASSLASSVPYNEQFF,TGTGCCAGCAGCTTAGCATCTAGCGTCCCCTACAATGAGCAGTTCTTC
few,TRBD2,TRBJ2-7,TRBV7-2,CASSLYLAGAYEQYF,TGTGCCAGCAGCCTCTACTTAGCGGGAGCCTACGAGCAGTACTTC
many,TRBD2,TRBJ2-1,TRBV7-9,CASSLTSGAYNEQFF,TGTGCCAGCAGTCTGACTAGCGGAGCCTACAATGAGCAGTTCTTC
few,NA,TRBJ1-3,TRBV12-3/TRBV12-4,CASSTDGNTIYF,TGTGCCAGCAGTACCGATGGAAACACCATATATTTT
once,TRBD2,TRBJ2-7,TRBV20-1,CSASRTSDYEQYF,TGCAGTGCTAGTCGGACTAGCGACTACGAGCAGTACTTC
many,NA,TRBJ2-1,TRBV5-1,CASSFTDNEQFF,TGCGCCAGCAGCTTCACAGACAATGAGCAGTTCTTC
NA,NA,TRBJ2-5,TRBV20-1,CSADIGVRETQYF,TGCAGTGCTGACATCGGGGTTAGAGAGACCCAGTACTTC
few,TRBD2,TRBJ2-7,TRBV9,CASSASGMGAHEQYF,TGTGCCAGCAGCGCTAGCGGGATGGGGGCCCACGAGCAGTACTTC
NA,TRBD1,TRBJ2-7,TRBV15,CATSGTGLHEQYF,TGTGCCACCAGCGGGACAGGGCTCCACGAGCAGTACTTC
few,NA,TRBJ2-1,TRBV25-1,CASSVTGSLLQFF,TGTGCCAGCAGTGTAACCGGGTCCCTACTGCAGTTCTTC
few,TRBD2,TRBJ2-1,TRBV20-1,CSARFTSGRVRVYEQFF,TGCAGTGCTAGGTTTACTAGCGGGAGGGTTAGGGTCTATGAGCAGTTCTTC
NA,NA,TRBJ1-2,TRBV28,CGSQGQGRGYTF,TGTGGCTCTCAGGGGCAGGGACGTGGCTACACCTTC
many,NA,TRBJ2-7,TRBV14,CASSQESYEQYF,TGTGCCAGCAGCCAGGAGTCCTACGAGCAGTACTTC
many,NA,TRBJ2-1,TRBV29-1,CSVEICYNEQFF,TGCAGCGTTGAGATATGCTACAATGAGCAGTTCTTC
NA,NA,TRBJ2-3,TRBV24-1,CATSDPPRDPSTDTQYF,TGTGCCACCAGTGATCCCCCCCGGGACCCTAGCACAGATACGCAGTATTTT
few,TRBD2,TRBJ2-7,TRBV10-1,CASRSGLAGEQYF,TGCGCCAGCAGGTCGGGACTAGCGGGAGAGCAGTACTTC
many,NA,TRBJ2-1,TRBV7-2,CASSVLYSDEQFF,TGTGCCAGCAGCGTCCTTTACTCCGATGAGCAGTTCTTC